The entry below describes one TCR beta chain. What it binds is unknown. A junction end diverges from the germline sequence, so it may reflect a read error. Germline-derived CDR1 and CDR2 are SEHNR and FQNEAQ (reference sequence). The CDR3 runs to 11 residues. These data come from a study of OX40 agonist ivuxolimab in advanced cancers. Study outcomes and limitations: CD4+ and CD8+ blood T cells expanded clonally by week 6 at 0.1 to 3.0 mg/kg. Normalized expansion of T-cell clones was also low for some nonresponders.

Generated by immunoSEQ multiplex PCR, the TCRdb table keeps only in-frame clones and is missing some. This table has 45,000 or so clones, more than 70% appearing once. This receptor was taken from an adult with an advanced solid tumor such as melanoma, head and neck, liver or kidney cancer. The starting material was CD4+ or CD8+ T cells sorted from blood, obtained in a trial of the OX40 agonist ivuxolimab. The chain uses TRBV7-9 and TRBJ1-1; D call uncertain. CDR3 coding DNA: TGTGCCGGCAGCTTGGGCGCTGAAGCTTTCTTT. Amino acid sequence: CAGSLGAEAFF.